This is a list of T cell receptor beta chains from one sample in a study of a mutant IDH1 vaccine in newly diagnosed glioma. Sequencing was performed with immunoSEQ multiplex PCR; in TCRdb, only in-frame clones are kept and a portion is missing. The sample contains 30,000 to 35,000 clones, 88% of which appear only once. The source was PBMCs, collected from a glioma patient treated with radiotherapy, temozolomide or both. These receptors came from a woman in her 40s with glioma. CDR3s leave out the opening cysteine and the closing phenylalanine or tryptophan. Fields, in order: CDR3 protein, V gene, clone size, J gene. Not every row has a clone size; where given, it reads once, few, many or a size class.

CDR3aa: ASSQGQGAYEQY
v_gene: TRBV4-1
abundance: NA
j_gene: TRBJ2-7

CDR3aa: SVEDRGNEKLF
v_gene: TRBV29-1
abundance: NA
j_gene: TRBJ1-4

CDR3aa: ASSQGSYNPNSPLH
v_gene: TRBV4-1
abundance: NA
j_gene: TRBJ1-6

CDR3aa: ASSPLANWFQY
v_gene: TRBV2
abundance: NA
j_gene: TRBJ2-4

CDR3aa: ASSTGGNTEAF
v_gene: TRBV5-1
abundance: NA
j_gene: TRBJ1-1

CDR3aa: ASRDRGRYEQY
v_gene: TRBV6-1
abundance: NA
j_gene: TRBJ2-7

CDR3aa: ASSLIGDNYGYT
v_gene: TRBV5-4
abundance: once
j_gene: TRBJ1-2

CDR3aa: ASWIRANTEAF
v_gene: TRBV6-1
abundance: NA
j_gene: TRBJ1-1

CDR3aa: ASSPESGRSHNEQF
v_gene: TRBV5-1
abundance: NA
j_gene: TRBJ2-1

CDR3aa: ASTDGTAYGYT
v_gene: TRBV6-5
abundance: NA
j_gene: TRBJ1-2